These T cell receptor beta chains were read from a single sample in a study of cytotoxic CD8 clonotypes in ibrutinib-treated CLL. The assay was immunoSEQ multiplex PCR, and TCRdb's table has in-frame clones only and misses some. The sample carries 35,000 to 40,000 clones, roughly 50% recorded once. The specimen comprised PBMCs, sampled before ibrutinib treatment. These TCRs come from a human donor with chronic lymphocytic leukemia. Each CDR3 is given with its conserved first and last residue. D genes are given only for firm matches. The size entry is marked missing in some rows and otherwise reads once, few, many or a size class.

>TRBJ2-1|NA|NA|TRBV6-5
TGTGCCAGCAGTGAAACCGACATAGACAATGAGCAGTTCTTC
CASSETDIDNEQFF
>TRBJ2-3|NA|NA|TRBV5-1
TGCGCCAGCAGCTTGATCGGGCCTAGTGGCACAGATACGCAGTATTTT
CASSLIGPSGTDTQYF
>TRBJ2-2|NA|NA|TRBV28
TGTGCCAGCAGTTTATTGGTCTGGCAGCTATACACCGGGGAGCTGTTTTTT
CASSLLVWQLYTGELFF
>TRBJ2-7|NA|TRBD1|TRBV15
TGTGCCACCAGCAGAGTAGGGGACAGGAGAACCTACGAGCAGTACTTC
CATSRVGDRRTYEQYF
>TRBJ1-5|NA|NA|TRBV19
TGTGCCAGTAGTATAGAAGGTATGCCCCAGCATTTT
CASSIEGMPQHF
>TRBJ1-2|NA|NA|TRBV5-4
TGTGCCAGCAGCTTGGCCCTGGCAGGGCTTAACTATGGCTACACCTTC
CASSLALAGLNYGYTF
>TRBJ1-5|NA|TRBD1|TRBV6-1
TGTGCCAGCAGACCTACAGGGGGCGGTCAGCCCCAGCATTTT
CASRPTGGGQPQHF
>TRBJ1-1|NA|NA|TRBV6-5
TGTGCCAGCAGTCCATTTTTAGGGGGGGGCACTGAAGCTTTCTTT
CASSPFLGGGTEAFF
>TRBJ1-2|few|TRBD1|TRBV2
TGTGCCAGCAGTCACGAACAGGGGGGAAGGTATGGCTACACCTTC
CASSHEQGGRYGYTF
>TRBJ1-1|once|TRBD1|TRBV5-1
TGCGCCAGCAGCTTGGGGGACAGGACCATGAACACTGAAGCTTTCTTT
CASSLGDRTMNTEAFF
>TRBJ2-2|few|NA|TRBV9
TGTGCCAGCAGCGCCCCAGGACAGACAGTCACCGGGGAGCTGTTTTTT
CASSAPGQTVTGELFF
>TRBJ1-2|few|NA|TRBV13
TGTGCCAGCAGCTTTCTAGGGGGGCTTCGGAACTATGGCTACACCTTC
CASSFLGGLRNYGYTF
>TRBJ1-5|NA|TRBD1|TRBV7-8
TGTGCCAGCAGTTTCACAGGGGCTGTGCAGCCCCAGCATTTT
CASSFTGAVQPQHF
>TRBJ1-2|NA|NA|TRBV18
TGTGCCAGCTCACCGGACAAACGCTATGGCTACACCTTC
CASSPDKRYGYTF
>TRBJ1-4|many|NA|TRBV5-1
TGCGCCAGCAGCCCAATTCAGGGGACTAATGAAAAACTGTTTTTT
CASSPIQGTNEKLFF
>TRBJ2-7|NA|NA|TRBV15
TGTGCCACCAGCAGAGTAGGGATGAGCTCCTACGAGCAGTACTTC
CATSRVGMSSYEQYF
>TRBJ1-1|few|NA|TRBV5-1
TGCGCCAGCAGCTTGGAAACGACAGGCACGAACACTGAAGCTTTCTTT
CASSLETTGTNTEAFF
>TRBJ2-7|few|TRBD1|TRBV6-1
TGTGCCAGCAGCGTTGGACAGGTCCACGAGCAGTACTTC
CASSVGQVHEQYF
>TRBJ2-7|medium-sized|TRBD1|TRBV7-9
TGTGCCAGCAGCTTTTCCACAGGGGGCCCCGAGCAGTACTTC
CASSFSTGGPEQYF
>TRBJ1-1|NA|NA|TRBV5-1
TGCGCCAGCGGTTCGGGGACAATGAACACTGAAGCTTTCTTT
CASGSGTMNTEAFF
>TRBJ1-2|NA|NA|TRBV7-8
TGTGCCAGCAGCCCACCCGCACAGGGTGGGGGCTACACCTTC
CASSPPAQGGGYTF
>TRBJ1-2|NA|TRBD1|TRBV7-3
TGTGCCAGCAGCCCGGACAGGGGGGGAAACTATGGCTACACCTTC
CASSPDRGGNYGYTF
>TRBJ1-5|many|NA|TRBV7-8
TGTGCCAGCAGCTTATCAGGGGATGGTGAGAGCAATCAGCCCCAGCATTTT
CASSLSGDGESNQPQHF
>TRBJ2-7|NA|TRBD2|TRBV7-9
TGTGCCAGCAGCTTTACTAGCGGGTGGAGAGGGGAGCAGTACTTC
CASSFTSGWRGEQYF
>TRBJ1-5|NA|NA|TRBV6-5
TGTGCCAGCAGTTCTGGCAATCACAATCAGCCCCAGCATTTT
CASSSGNHNQPQHF
>TRBJ2-5|few|NA|TRBV7-6
TGTGCCAGCAGCTTAGTAGAAGGACAGCCGAACTTC
CASSLVEGQPNF
>TRBJ1-5|NA|NA|TRBV4-2
TGTGCCAGCAGCCAAGTACTAGGGCAGAATAGCAATCAGCCCCAGCATTTT
CASSQVLGQNSNQPQHF
>TRBJ1-1|NA|NA|TRBV27
TGTGCCAGCAGACCGGCCTACTCACATAACACTGAAGCTTTCTTT
CASRPAYSHNTEAFF
>TRBJ2-5|few|TRBD1|TRBV5-4
TGTGCCAGCAGCCGACAGGGGGCGACGGAGACCCAGTACTTC
CASSRQGATETQYF
>TRBJ2-5|NA|TRBD2|TRBV4-1
TGCGCCAGCAGCCAATTGCCTCCCGGGACTAGCGGGGCCGAGACCCAGTACTTC
CASSQLPPGTSGAETQYF
>TRBJ2-5|few|NA|TRBV5-6
TGTGCCAGCAGCTTGCCAGGGCCGGAGACCCAGTACTTC
CASSLPGPETQYF
>TRBJ1-1|NA|NA|TRBV7-9
TGTGCCAGCAGCCCATCTGCTGGTTGGAACACTGAAGCTTTCTTT
CASSPSAGWNTEAFF
>TRBJ1-2|NA|TRBD1|TRBV2
TGTGCCAGCATCAAAGGGCAGGGGGGTCTATACTATGGCTACACCTTC
CASIKGQGGLYYGYTF
>TRBJ1-1|few|NA|TRBV25-1
TGTGCCAGCACCAACCAGGGGCACGCTGAAGCTTTCTTT
CASTNQGHAEAFF
>TRBJ2-3|few|TRBD2|TRBV7-6
TGTGCCAGCAGCACAGGACTAGCGGGGACCACGGAGGATACGCAGTATTTT
CASSTGLAGTTEDTQYF
>TRBJ1-1|few|NA|TRBV6-5
TGTGCCAGCAGCCGCATAAGTCTTAAAACTGAAGCTTTCTTT
CASSRISLKTEAFF
>TRBJ2-3|once|NA|TRBV6-5
TGTGCCAGCAGTTCTGGCTCTGAGGGGGATACGCAGTATTTT
CASSSGSEGDTQYF
>TRBJ2-3|NA|NA|TRBV18
TGTGCCAGCTCACCACCGTACCAAATCATCACAGATACGCAGTATTTT
CASSPPYQIITDTQYF
>TRBJ2-3|few|NA|TRBV2
TGTGCCAGCAGTGAACTGGGCGGGCTGTTAGATACGCAGTATTTT
CASSELGGLLDTQYF
>TRBJ1-5|NA|NA|TRBV4-1
TGCGCCAGCAGCCATTCGGTCCAGGTGGATCAGCCCCAGCATTTT
CASSHSVQVDQPQHF
>TRBJ2-3|NA|NA|TRBV6-5
TGTGCCAGCACCACTCGGGCTGGCGGAACAGATACGCAGTATTTT
CASTTRAGGTDTQYF